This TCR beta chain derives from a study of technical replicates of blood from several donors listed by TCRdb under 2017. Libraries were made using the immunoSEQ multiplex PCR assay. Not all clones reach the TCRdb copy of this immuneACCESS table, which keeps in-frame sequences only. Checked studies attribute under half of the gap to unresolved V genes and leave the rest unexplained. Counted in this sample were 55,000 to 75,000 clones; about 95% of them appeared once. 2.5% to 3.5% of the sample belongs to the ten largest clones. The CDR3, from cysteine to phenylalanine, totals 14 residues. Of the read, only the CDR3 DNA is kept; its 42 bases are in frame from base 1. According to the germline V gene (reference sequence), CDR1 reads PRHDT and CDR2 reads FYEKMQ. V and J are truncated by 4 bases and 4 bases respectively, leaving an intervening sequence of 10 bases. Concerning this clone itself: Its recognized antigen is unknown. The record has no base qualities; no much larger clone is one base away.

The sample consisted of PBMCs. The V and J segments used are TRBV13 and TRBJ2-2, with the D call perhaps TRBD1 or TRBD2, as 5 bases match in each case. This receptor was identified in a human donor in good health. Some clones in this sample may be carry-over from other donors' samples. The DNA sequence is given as TGTGCCAGCAGCTCAGGGACGGGCACCGGGGAGCTGTTTTTT. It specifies CASSSGTGTGELFF.